These T cell receptor beta chains were read from a single sample in a study of technical replicates of blood from four donors. Sequencing used immunoSEQ multiplex PCR; TCRdb keeps in-frame clones, though not all of them. The table has tens of thousands of clones, about 94% seen once. Sequences were obtained from T cells isolated from PBMCs. The receptors were gathered from a human donor in good health. CDR3s include the opening cysteine and the closing phenylalanine or tryptophan. Fields, in order: J gene, V gene, CDR3 protein.

>TRBJ2-2|TRBV11-2
CASRLAGRGTGELFF
>TRBJ2-7|TRBV7-9
CASSLGQGLAGGPNEQYF
>TRBJ1-2|TRBV5-1
CASSLAGQGIYGYTF
>TRBJ1-5|TRBV18
CASSPSGSNQPQHF
>TRBJ2-1|TRBV5-1
CASSSPGGFSSYNEQFF
>TRBJ1-6|TRBV5-4
CASSLDRGYSPLHF
>TRBJ2-1|TRBV4-2
CASSQGDSPEVNEQFF
>TRBJ1-1|TRBV27
CASSSMEHKNTEAFF
>TRBJ2-7|TRBV11-2
CASTLGASGAYEQYF
>TRBJ2-1|TRBV5-1
CASSLVGPGADEQFF
>TRBJ2-2|TRBV6-1
CASRRTYTGELFF
>TRBJ1-1|TRBV21-1
CASSKARDSGAPEAFF
>TRBJ1-5|TRBV7-8
CASSLEVRAPRAEHF